This record covers a single T cell receptor (beta chain). Replicate PCRs for sorted subsets used around 190 ng DNA; this equaled 30,000 to 35,000 T cell genomes. Here immunoSEQ multiplex PCR was the method, and the copy in TCRdb shows in-frame clones only, minus some. In the table there are around 1.9 million clones, just over 90% of which are singletons. Germline CDR1 MNHNS, CDR2 SASEGT. This CDR3 contains 14 residues. V was cut by 9 bases and J by 5 bases, with 16 bases left in between. This record comes from a study of shared clonotypes between healthy human individuals. The naive CD8 subset, CD45RO-negative cells positively selected for CCR7, excluded terminally differentiated effector memory CD45RA+ cells.

This chain links TRBV6-1 with TRBJ1-4; D uncertain. The sequencing sample was made of naive CD8+ T cells from PBMCs. The sequence was obtained from a man in his late teens or twenties in good health. Some clones in this sample may be carry-over from other donors' samples. The CDR3 bases are TGTGCCAGTGGATGGGCAGCGCGGAATGAAAAACTGTTTTTT. As protein: CASGWAARNEKLFF.